These 29 T cell receptor beta chains originate from one sample sequenced in a study of T cell responses to AZD1222 COVID-19 vaccine. The repertoire was sequenced with immunoSEQ multiplex PCR; TCRdb's copy has only in-frame clones and lacks some. In the table there are approximately 170,000 clones, less than 95% of which are singletons. The starting material was peripheral blood, obtained on day 0 of AZD1222 vaccination. These receptors were taken from an adult in good health.

This chain connects TRBV27 to TRBJ2-1, with 8 bases matching TRBD2. CDR3 length: 16 amino acids. The germline CDR1 and CDR2 sequences are MNHEY and SMNVEV (reference sequence). V was clipped by 5 bases and J by 1 base; unmatched bases: 7. The CDR3 coding sequence is TGTGCCAGCAGTCTAAGCGGGAGCCAATCCTACAATGAGCAGTTCTTC. Protein product: CASSLSGSQSYNEQFF.

The DNA for the CDR3 is TGTGCCAGCAGAGAGAAGGGCGGCGAGCAGTACTTC. It encodes CASREKGGEQYF. The chain couples TRBV12-3 or TRBV12-4 to TRBJ2-7; D is ambiguous. Trimming took off 6 bases at V and 6 bases at J, with 12 bases between the two ends. CDR3 size: 12 residues.

The table lists this clone with a few counts. The chain couples TRBV9 to TRBJ2-1, with D perhaps matching TRBD2 (7 bases). Germline assignment: CDR1 SGDLS and CDR2 YYNGEE. CDR3 length: 16 amino acids. The V and J ends lost 4 bases and 7 bases respectively, with 21 bases between them. CDR3 coding DNA: TGTGCCAGCAGCTCTAGAGGGGGGGACGTTGGGAATGAGCAGTTCTTC. Protein sequence: CASSSRGGDVGNEQFF.

This rearrangement joins TRBV10-1 to TRBJ2-7; D not certain. CDR3 length equals 12 residues. Trimming cost V 0 bases and J 4 bases, with 4 bases left between them. From germline, CDR1 is WNHNN and CDR2 SYGVQD (reference sequence). CDR3 in DNA: TGCGCCAGCAGTGAGTCGGGTTACGAGCAGTACTTC. Residues: CASSESGYEQYF.

This CDR3 reads CASSNIRRGVKTNVLTF. CDR3 nucleotide sequence: TGCGCCAGCAGCAATATCCGAAGGGGTGTAAAGACCAACGTCCTGACTTTC. V and J are TRBV5-1 and TRBJ2-6, with a possible D match to TRBD1 (5 bases). With 4 bases removed from V and 8 bases from J, the gap between germline ends came to 22 bases. Germline CDR1 SGHRS, CDR2 YFSETQ. CDR3 size: 17 residues.

The V call is TRBV19, the J call TRBJ1-5; the match to TRBD1 covers 9 bases. This CDR3 has 15 amino acids. Unmatched junction bases numbered 5, after V lost 3 bases and J lost 5 bases. CDR1 LNHDA and CDR2 SQIVND come from the germline V gene (reference sequence). In nucleotides, the CDR3 is TGTGCCAGTAGTATGGTGGACAGGGGATATCAGCCCCAGCATTTT. Its protein product is CASSMVDRGYQPQHF.

This clone turned up a few times. The chain's CDR3 is CASSQDLISKALRNQPQHF. The CDR3 DNA reads as TGCGCCAGCAGCCAAGATCTGATTAGTAAGGCACTTCGCAATCAGCCCCAGCATTTT. The chain is built from TRBV4-1 and TRBJ1-5; D gene unclear. The germline gives CDR1 MGHRA, CDR2 YSYEKL. The CDR3 is made up of 19 amino acids. V lost 0 bases and J 2 bases, leaving 20 bases between the germline ends.

The count of this clone is one. The chain combines TRBV7-9 with TRBJ2-3, with 9 bases aligning to TRBD2. CDR3 length equals 16 residues. Germline trimming cut 5 bases from V and 6 bases from J; bases unmatched to any gene: 12. In germline, CDR1 is SEHNR, CDR2 FQNEAQ (reference sequence). The CDR3 here is CASSQKASGNEDTQYF. As DNA, the CDR3 is TGTGCCAGCAGCCAAAAGGCTAGCGGGAATGAGGATACGCAGTATTTT.

This clone has just a few counts. J is TRBJ1-6 and V is TRBV5-1, with 9 bases that match TRBD1. This CDR3 is 15 amino acids long. Per the germline V gene, CDR1 is SGHRS and CDR2 is YFSETQ. Trimming took 7 bases from V and 5 from J; bases not matched to a gene: 7. As DNA, the CDR3 is TGCGCCAGCGGCCGGTGGACAGGGGATAATTCACCCCTCCACTTT. Translated, it gives CASGRWTGDNSPLHF.

The chain recombines TRBV9 with TRBJ1-5, with D possibly matching TRBD1 (6 bases). The CDR3 is made up of 15 amino acids. V lost 0 bases and J lost 7, with 14 bases in between. Looked up from germline, CDR1 is SGDLS and CDR2 is YYNGEE. The CDR3: CASSVAGGAEQPQHF. In DNA form, the CDR3 reads TGTGCCAGCAGCGTAGCTGGGGGCGCAGAACAGCCCCAGCATTTT.

V is TRBV5-1 and J is TRBJ2-5; D may correspond to TRBD1 or TRBD2 (5 bases each). V lost 4 bases, J lost 1 base, and 11 bases lay in between. Germline CDR1 reads SGHRS; CDR2 reads YFSETQ. The CDR3 loop spans 14 amino acids. Here the CDR3 reads CASSPGTAQETQYF. The CDR3 coding sequence is TGCGCCAGCAGCCCGGGGACGGCCCAAGAGACCCAGTACTTC.

This clone appeared a single time. V is TRBV5-5 and J is TRBJ1-1; no definite D call. There are 14 residues in the CDR3. Germline V gene sequence: CDR1 SGHKS, CDR2 YYEKEE (reference sequence). V gave up 4 bases and J gave up 3 bases, with 13 bases separating them. The CDR3, as DNA: TGTGCCAGCAGCCCGCCCCCCTCTCACACTGAAGCTTTCTTT. Its translation: CASSPPPSHTEAFF.

The gene calls are TRBV19 and TRBJ2-2; D possibly corresponds to TRBD2 (5 bases). This CDR3 spans 14 amino acids. CDR1 is LNHDA, CDR2 SQIVND, per germline (reference sequence). The V end lost 0 bases, the J end lost 3 bases, and 5 bases lay between the germline ends. The CDR3 sequence is CASSIELDTGELFF. The CDR3 DNA sequence: TGTGCCAGTAGTATAGAACTAGACACCGGGGAGCTGTTTTTT.

This clone came up once. The chain carries TRBV3-1 (or the pseudogene TRBV3-2) and TRBJ1-2; the D gene is possibly TRBD1 (5 bases). Germline V gene lookup returns CDR1 LGHDT and CDR2 YNNKEL (reference sequence). The ends were cut back, 0 bases at V and 4 bases at J, with 9 bases in the middle. The CDR3 has 14 amino acids. In nucleotides, the CDR3 is TGTGCCAGCAGCCAAGATGGCGGGGGCTATGGCTACACCTTC. Translation gives CASSQDGGGYGYTF.

The V gene is TRBV7-9, the J gene TRBJ1-3; D gene uncertain. Germline V CDR1 and CDR2: SEHNR, FQNEAQ (reference sequence). Trimming shortened V by 5 bases and J by 6 bases, and 17 bases separated the two germline ends. The length of the CDR3 is 15 residues. DNA for the CDR3: TGTGCCAGCAGCCCGCCACCTGACACCAAAAACACCATATATTTT. Translation: CASSPPPDTKNTIYF.

The rearrangement links TRBV5-1 to TRBJ2-5; tentatively, D is TRBD1 (6 bases). Trimming took off 1 base at V and 2 bases at J, with 12 bases between the two ends. Germline V lookup: CDR1 SGHRS, CDR2 YFSETQ. The CDR3 runs to 15 residues. The CDR3 DNA reads TGCGCCAGCAGCTTGTCGGCAGGGGCACAAGAGACCCAGTACTTC. Translating gives CASSLSAGAQETQYF.

The V and J genes are TRBV30 and TRBJ1-2; tentatively, D is TRBD1 (5 bases). Trimming took 4 bases from V and 2 from J, leaving 8 bases between them. The CDR3 length is 12 residues. The germline gives CDR1 GTSNPN, CDR2 SVGIG (reference sequence). This CDR3 is CAWTGYNYGYTF. The CDR3 DNA sequence: TGTGCCTGGACAGGGTACAACTATGGCTACACCTTC.

The gene calls are TRBV5-1 and TRBJ2-1; TRBD2 matches 11 bases. The CDR3 extends over 20 amino acids. Trimming took 4 bases from V and 0 from J; bases not matched to a gene: 15. Germline V lookup: CDR1 SGHRS, CDR2 YFSETQ. CDR3 amino acids: CASSPVGTSGLYSSYNEQFF. As DNA, the CDR3 is TGCGCCAGCAGCCCCGTTGGGACTAGCGGATTGTACAGCTCCTACAATGAGCAGTTCTTC.

This chain joins TRBV23-1 and TRBJ2-5, with D perhaps matching TRBD2 (6 bases). TRBV23-1 carries the ORF label, with uncertain function. This CDR3 spans 13 amino acids. V lost 6 bases, J lost 5 bases, and 13 bases lay in between. The CDR3 coding sequence is TGCGCCAGCAGGCCGGGAGTCCCGGAGACCCAGTACTTC. This codes for CASRPGVPETQYF.

This chain uses TRBV30 with TRBJ1-4; D uncertain. CDR3 length: 14 residues. Germline-derived CDR1 and CDR2 are GTSNPN and SVGIG (reference sequence). With 3 bases removed from V and 8 bases from J, the gap between germline ends came to 16 bases. CDR3 nucleotide sequence: TGTGCCTGGAGAGAGGAGGTCTATGGAGAAAAACTGTTTTTT. Translation gives CAWREEVYGEKLFF.

The CDR3 DNA sequence: TGTGCCAGCAGTCCGCCGGGGCGGGAGAGGTACGAGCAGTACTTC. Amino acid sequence: CASSPPGRERYEQYF. The chain employs TRBV28 and TRBJ2-7; 7 nucleotides line up with TRBD2. Per germline, CDR1 MDHEN and CDR2 SYDVKM. After removal of 5 bases from V and 4 bases from J, the junction contained 11 bases not matched to a gene. This CDR3 comprises 15 residues.

J is TRBJ2-7 and V is TRBV5-6; D ambiguous. In germline, CDR1 is SGHDT, CDR2 YYEEEE. The CDR3 extends over 13 amino acids. Between the trimmed V and J ends, which lost 3 bases and 0 bases, there was a span of 7 bases. The CDR3 sequence is CASSSISSYEQYF. DNA of the CDR3: TGTGCCAGCAGCTCTATTAGCTCCTACGAGCAGTACTTC.

This sequence joins TRBV28 and TRBJ2-3, with D perhaps given as TRBD1 or TRBD2 (6 bases each). The germline V and J ends were trimmed by 4 bases and 3 bases, with 14 bases remaining between them. This CDR3 has 15 amino acids. Per the germline V gene, CDR1 is MDHEN and CDR2 is SYDVKM. The CDR3 is CASSSEGVKTDTQYF. DNA of the CDR3: TGTGCCAGCAGTTCGGAGGGGGTTAAAACAGATACGCAGTATTTT.

The gene calls are TRBV5-5 and TRBJ2-5, with 7 bases fitting TRBD2. V lost 1 base and J lost 5; bases outside the gene matches: 5. Germline CDR1 reads SGHKS; CDR2 reads YYEKEE (reference sequence). CDR3 length: 14 amino acids. The CDR3 region is CASSLTFGGETQYF. CDR3 nucleotide sequence: TGTGCCAGCAGCTTGACGTTCGGGGGGGAGACCCAGTACTTC. The variable domain in full, completed from reference TRBV5-5 and TRBJ2-5, reads DAGVTQSPTHLIKTRGQQVTLRCSPISGHKSVSWYQQVLGQGPQFIFQYYEKEERGRGNFPDRFSARQFPNYSSELNVNALLLGDSALYLCASSLTFGGETQYFGPGTRLLVL.

The V and J genes are TRBV19 and TRBJ1-5; possibly TRBD1 for D (6 bases). Germline V CDR1 and CDR2: LNHDA, SQIVND (reference sequence). Trimming shortened V by 4 bases and J by 6 bases, and 10 bases separated the two germline ends. The CDR3 totals 13 residues. CDR3 protein: CASSTGEGQPQHF. As DNA, the CDR3 is TGTGCCAGTAGTACAGGGGAGGGTCAGCCCCAGCATTTT.

This sequence joins TRBV19 and TRBJ2-2; 7 bases match TRBD2. The CDR3 covers 15 residues. Germline assignment: CDR1 LNHDA and CDR2 SQIVND (reference sequence). V trimming: 3 bases; J trimming: 3 bases; junction bases outside the gene matches: 4. The CDR3 bases are TGTGCCAGTAGTATGTGGCGGGAGTACACCGGGGAGCTGTTTTTT. This sequence encodes CASSMWREYTGELFF.

This CDR3 reads CASSIGDSKAQPQHF. The CDR3 region has the DNA TGCGCCAGCAGCATAGGAGATTCGAAAGCTCAGCCCCAGCATTTT. The chain employs TRBV5-1 and TRBJ1-5; no clear D gene. CDR1 SGHRS and CDR2 YFSETQ come from the germline V gene. This CDR3 is 15 amino acids long. V gave up 4 bases and J gave up 6 bases, with 17 bases separating them.

The V gene is TRBV5-4, the J gene TRBJ1-1; 9 nucleotides line up with TRBD1. The V gene end was trimmed by 0 bases and the J gene end by 11 bases; junction bases not matched to a gene: 2. The germline CDR1 and CDR2 sequences are SGHNT and YYREEE (reference sequence). This CDR3 has 12 amino acids. The CDR3 is CASSLGDRVAFF. CDR3 DNA: TGTGCCAGCAGCTTGGGGGACAGGGTCGCTTTCTTT.

Of note for this clone: Compared with germline, one end of the junction differs, possibly owing to a read error. This chain links TRBV3-1 (or the pseudogene TRBV3-2) with TRBJ2-2, with D possibly matching TRBD2 (6 bases). This CDR3 has 15 amino acids. Germline CDR1 is LGHDT and CDR2 is YNNKEL (reference sequence). The CDR3 region is CASSPLGGGTGELFF. The CDR3, as DNA: TGTGCCAGCAGCCCCCTGGGGGGAGGCACCGGGGAGCTATTTTTT.